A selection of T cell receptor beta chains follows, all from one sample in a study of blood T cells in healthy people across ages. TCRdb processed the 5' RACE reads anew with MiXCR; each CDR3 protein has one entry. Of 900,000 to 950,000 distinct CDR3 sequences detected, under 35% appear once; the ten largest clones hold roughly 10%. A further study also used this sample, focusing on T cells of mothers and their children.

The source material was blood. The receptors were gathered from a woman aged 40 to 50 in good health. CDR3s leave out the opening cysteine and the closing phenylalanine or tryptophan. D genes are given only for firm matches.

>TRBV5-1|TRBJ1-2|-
ASSLLEGGGYT
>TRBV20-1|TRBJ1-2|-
SARVAGRTNYGYT
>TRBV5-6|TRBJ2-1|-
ASSFFYRNEQF
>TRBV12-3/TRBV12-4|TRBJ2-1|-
ASSPGTSHNEQF
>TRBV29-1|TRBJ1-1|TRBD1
NGRGRTTEAF
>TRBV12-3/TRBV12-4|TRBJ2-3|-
DSSENRSTDTQY
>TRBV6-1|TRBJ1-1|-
ASTRGSGTEAF
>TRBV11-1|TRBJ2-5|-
ASSGNDRYNEQY
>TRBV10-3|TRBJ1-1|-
AISERTANPEAF
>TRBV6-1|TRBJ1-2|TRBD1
ASSESDRSFYGYT
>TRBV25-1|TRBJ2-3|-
DRQEADTQY
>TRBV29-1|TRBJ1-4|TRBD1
SVTGQGEEKLF